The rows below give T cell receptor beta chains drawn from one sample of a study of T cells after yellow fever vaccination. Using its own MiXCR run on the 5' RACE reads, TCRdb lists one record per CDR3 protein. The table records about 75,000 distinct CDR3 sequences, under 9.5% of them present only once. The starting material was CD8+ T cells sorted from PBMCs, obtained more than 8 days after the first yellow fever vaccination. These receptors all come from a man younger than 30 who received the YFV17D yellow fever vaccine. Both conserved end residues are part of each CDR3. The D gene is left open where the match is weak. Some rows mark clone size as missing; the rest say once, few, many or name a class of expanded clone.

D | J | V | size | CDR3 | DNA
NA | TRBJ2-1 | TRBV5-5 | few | CASSPGLVCWEQFF | TGTGCCAGCAGCCCGGGGCTCGTCTGCTGGGAGCAGTTCTTC
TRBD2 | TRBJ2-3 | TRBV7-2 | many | CASSLAPSGGTDTQYF | TGTGCCAGCAGCTTAGCGCCTAGCGGCGGCACAGATACGCAGTATTTT
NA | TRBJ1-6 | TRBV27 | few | CASSLSVGGDSPLHF | TGTGCCAGCAGTTTATCTGTGGGGGGGGATTCACCCCTCCACTTT
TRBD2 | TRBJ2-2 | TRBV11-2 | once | CASRGGTSGGDRELFF | TGTGCCAGCAGGGGTGGGACTAGCGGCGGGGACAGGGAGCTGTTTTTT
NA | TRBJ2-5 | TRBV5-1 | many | CASSLARSVQETQYF | TGCGCCAGCAGCTTGGCCCGGTCAGTCCAAGAGACCCAGTACTTC
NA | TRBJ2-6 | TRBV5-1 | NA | CASSPGWLSGDNVLTF | TGCGCCAGCAGCCCCGGATGGTTGTCTGGGGACAACGTCCTGACTTTC
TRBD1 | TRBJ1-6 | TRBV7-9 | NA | CASSWDSYNSPLHF | TGTGCCAGCAGCTGGGACAGCTATAATTCACCCCTCCACTTT
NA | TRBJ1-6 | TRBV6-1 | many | CASSEVVEANSPLHF | TGTGCCAGCAGTGAAGTAGTAGAGGCTAATTCACCCCTCCACTTT
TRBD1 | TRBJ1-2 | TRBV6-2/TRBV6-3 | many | CASSTLRTGGNYGYTF | TGTGCCAGCAGTACACTTCGGACAGGGGGAAACTATGGCTACACCTTC
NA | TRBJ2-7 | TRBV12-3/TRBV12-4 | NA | CASRGLSSYEQYF | TGTGCCAGCAGGGGTTTAAGCTCCTACGAGCAGTACTTC
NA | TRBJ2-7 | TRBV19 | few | CASSTSGTYEQYF | TGTGCCAGTAGTACCTCAGGGACCTACGAGCAGTACTTC
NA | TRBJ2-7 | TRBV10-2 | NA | CASSETEASYEQYF | TGCGCCAGCAGTGAGACAGAGGCCTCCTACGAGCAGTACTTC
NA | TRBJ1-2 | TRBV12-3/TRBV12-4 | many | CASSQTLNYGYTF | TGTGCCAGCAGTCAGACACTTAACTATGGCTACACCTTC
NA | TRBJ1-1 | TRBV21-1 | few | CASSKARTEKGTEAFF | TGTGCCAGCAGCAAAGCTCGGACGGAAAAGGGCACTGAAGCTTTCTTT
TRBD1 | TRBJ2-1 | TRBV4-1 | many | CASSQVVGTGIYNEQFF | TGCGCCAGCAGCCAAGTAGTGGGGACAGGGATATACAATGAGCAGTTCTTC
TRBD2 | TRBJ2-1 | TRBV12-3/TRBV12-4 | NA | CASSLVLAAAGGPEFF | TGTGCCAGCAGTTTAGTCCTAGCGGCGGCGGGGGGGCCGGAGTTCTTC